This TCR beta chain was captured by sequencing in a study of blood T cell repertoires in COVID-19. Generated by immunoSEQ multiplex PCR, the TCRdb table keeps only in-frame clones and is missing some. Found here are roughly 42,000 clones, approximately 90% of them singletons; the top ten hold about 0.34%. This CDR3 comprises 17 residues. Germline loops: CDR1 MNHEY, CDR2 SMNVEV (reference sequence). J was trimmed by 5 bases and V by 5 bases; bases with no gene match: 12. The rearrangement joins TRBV27 to TRBJ2-3; 11 bases are shared with TRBD1. The sequencing sample was made of peripheral blood. The sequence came from a man aged 50-60 years with COVID-19, enrolled during active disease. The CDR3 DNA reads as TGTGCCAGCAGTCCAAAGGGGACAGGGGGATCAGTAGATACGCAGTATTTT. Protein product: CASSPKGTGGSVDTQYF.